This T cell receptor (beta chain) stems from a study of T cell repertoires in ileal Crohn's disease. Background on the study: All patients had surgery for stricturing (about 60%) or penetrating (39%) disease.

Turning to this clone: As yet, its antigen is unknown.

With 4 bases removed from V and 1 base from J, the gap between germline ends came to 4 bases. The CDR3 runs 13 residues. Here immunoSEQ multiplex PCR was the method, and the copy in TCRdb shows in-frame clones only, minus some. The sample includes roughly 15,000 clones, around four fifths of them seen just once. Overall study results and limits: Sorted CD8 T cells held more high-frequency clones than CD4.

This TCR was recovered from an adult with Crohn's disease. The sequenced material came from ileal tissue. This chain joins TRBV23-1 and TRBJ2-2; the D is unclear. TRBV23-1 is given ORF status, its function remaining uncertain. The CDR3 coding sequence is TGCGCCAGCAGTCGACAGAACACCGGGGAGCTGTTTTTT. It is translated as CASSRQNTGELFF.